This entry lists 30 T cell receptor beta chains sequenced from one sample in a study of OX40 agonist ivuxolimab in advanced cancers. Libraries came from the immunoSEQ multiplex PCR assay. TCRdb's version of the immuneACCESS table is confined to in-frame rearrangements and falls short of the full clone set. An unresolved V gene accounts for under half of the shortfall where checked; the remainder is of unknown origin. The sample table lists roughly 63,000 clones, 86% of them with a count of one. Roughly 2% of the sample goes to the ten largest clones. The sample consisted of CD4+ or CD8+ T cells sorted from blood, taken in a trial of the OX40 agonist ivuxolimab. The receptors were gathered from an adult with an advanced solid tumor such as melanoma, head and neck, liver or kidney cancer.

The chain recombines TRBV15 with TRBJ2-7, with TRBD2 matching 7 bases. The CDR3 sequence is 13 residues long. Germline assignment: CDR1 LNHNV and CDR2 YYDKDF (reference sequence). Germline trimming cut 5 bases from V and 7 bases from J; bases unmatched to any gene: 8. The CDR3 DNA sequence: TGTGCCACCAGCCCTAGGTCGGGGGGAGAGCAGTACTTC. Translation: CATSPRSGGEQYF.

CDR3 residues: CASSLFPPSVAKNIQYF. The CDR3 DNA reads as TGTGCCAGCAGCTTATTTCCCCCGTCGGTGGCCAAAAACATTCAGTACTTC. The V call is TRBV7-6, the J call TRBJ2-4; D call uncertain. Germline V gives CDR1 SGHVS, CDR2 FNYEAQ. Trimming shortened V by 2 bases and J by 1 base, and 15 bases separated the two germline ends. The CDR3 covers 17 residues. Full variable domain (outside the CDR3, taken from reference TRBV7-6 and TRBJ2-4): GAGVSQSPRYKVTKRGQDVALRCDPISGHVSLYWYRQALGQGPEFLTYFNYEAQQDKSGLPNDRFSAERPEGSISTLTIQRTEQRDSAMYRCASSLFPPSVAKNIQYFGAGTRLSVL.

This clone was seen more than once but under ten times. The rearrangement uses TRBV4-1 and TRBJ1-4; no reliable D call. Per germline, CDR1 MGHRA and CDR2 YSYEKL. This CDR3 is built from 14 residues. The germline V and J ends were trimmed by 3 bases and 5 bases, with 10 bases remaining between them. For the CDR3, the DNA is TGCGCCAGCAGCCAGGGTCCGGGGAATGAAAAACTGTTTTTT. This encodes CASSQGPGNEKLFF.

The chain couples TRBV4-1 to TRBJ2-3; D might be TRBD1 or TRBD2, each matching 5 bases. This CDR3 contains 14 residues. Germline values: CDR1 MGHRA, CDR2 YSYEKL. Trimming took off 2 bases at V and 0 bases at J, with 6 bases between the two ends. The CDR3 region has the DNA TGCGCCAGCAGCCAACGGGACAGCACAGATACGCAGTATTTT. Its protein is CASSQRDSTDTQYF.

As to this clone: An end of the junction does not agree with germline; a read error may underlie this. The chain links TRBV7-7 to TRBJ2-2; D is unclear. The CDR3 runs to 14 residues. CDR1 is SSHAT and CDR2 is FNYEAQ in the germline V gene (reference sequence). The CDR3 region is CASSLIPNTGELFF. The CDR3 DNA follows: TGTGCTAGCAGCTTAATTCCGAACACCGGGGAGCTGTTTTTT.

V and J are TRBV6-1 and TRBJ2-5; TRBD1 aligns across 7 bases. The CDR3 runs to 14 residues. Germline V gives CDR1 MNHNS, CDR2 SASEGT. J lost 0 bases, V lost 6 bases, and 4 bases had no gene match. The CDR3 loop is CASSPGTDQETQYF. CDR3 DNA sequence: TGTGCCAGCAGCCCCGGGACAGACCAAGAGACCCAGTACTTC.

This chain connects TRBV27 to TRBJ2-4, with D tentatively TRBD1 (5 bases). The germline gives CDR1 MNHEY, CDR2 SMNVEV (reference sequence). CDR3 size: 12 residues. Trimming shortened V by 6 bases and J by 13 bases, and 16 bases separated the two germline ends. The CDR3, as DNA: TGTGCCAGCAGCCCAGACAGTCTAAAACAGTACTTC. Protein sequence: CASSPDSLKQYF.

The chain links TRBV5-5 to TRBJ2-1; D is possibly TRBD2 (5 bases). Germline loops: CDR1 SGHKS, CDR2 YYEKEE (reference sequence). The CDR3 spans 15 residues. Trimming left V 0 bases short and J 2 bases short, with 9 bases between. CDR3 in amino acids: CASSLDSATYNEQFF. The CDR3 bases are TGTGCCAGCAGCTTGGATAGCGCTACCTACAATGAGCAGTTCTTC.

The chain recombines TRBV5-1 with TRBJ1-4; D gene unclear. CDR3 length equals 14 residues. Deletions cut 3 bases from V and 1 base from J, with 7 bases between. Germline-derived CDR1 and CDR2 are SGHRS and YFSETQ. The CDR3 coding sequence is TGCGCCAGCAGCTCGGGAGGAACTAATGAAAAACTGTTTTTT. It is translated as CASSSGGTNEKLFF. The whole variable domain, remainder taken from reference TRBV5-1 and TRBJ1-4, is KAGVTQTPRYLIKTRGQQVTLSCSPISGHRSVSWYQQTPGQGLQFLFEYFSETQRNKGNFPGRFSGRQFSNSRSEMNVSTLELGDSALYLCASSSGGTNEKLFFGSGTQLSVL.

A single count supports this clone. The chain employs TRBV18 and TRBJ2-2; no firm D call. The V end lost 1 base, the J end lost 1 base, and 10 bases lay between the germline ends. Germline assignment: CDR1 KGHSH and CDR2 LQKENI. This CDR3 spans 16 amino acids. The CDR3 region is CASSPLRSENTGELFF. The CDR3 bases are TGTGCCAGCTCACCACTAAGGTCGGAGAACACCGGGGAGCTGTTTTTT.

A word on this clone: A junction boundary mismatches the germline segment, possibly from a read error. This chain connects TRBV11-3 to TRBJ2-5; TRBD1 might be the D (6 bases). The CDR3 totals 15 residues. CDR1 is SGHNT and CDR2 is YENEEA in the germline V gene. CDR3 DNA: TGTACCAGCAGCACGGGACAACCTGGGGCAGAGACCCAGTACTTC. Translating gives CTSSTGQPGAETQYF.

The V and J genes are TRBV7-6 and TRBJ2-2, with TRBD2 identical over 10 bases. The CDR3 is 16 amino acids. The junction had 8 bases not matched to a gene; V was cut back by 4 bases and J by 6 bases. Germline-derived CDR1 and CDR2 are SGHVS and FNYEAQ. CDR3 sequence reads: CASSSTSGKGSGELFF. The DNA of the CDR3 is TGTGCCAGCAGCTCAACTAGCGGGAAAGGGTCCGGGGAGCTGTTTTTT.

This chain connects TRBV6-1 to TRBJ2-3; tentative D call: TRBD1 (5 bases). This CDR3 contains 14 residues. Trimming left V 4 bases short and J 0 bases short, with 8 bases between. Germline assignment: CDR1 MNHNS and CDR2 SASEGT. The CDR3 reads CASSGRVSTDTQYF. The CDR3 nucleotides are TGTGCCAGCAGTGGCAGGGTGAGCACAGATACGCAGTATTTT.

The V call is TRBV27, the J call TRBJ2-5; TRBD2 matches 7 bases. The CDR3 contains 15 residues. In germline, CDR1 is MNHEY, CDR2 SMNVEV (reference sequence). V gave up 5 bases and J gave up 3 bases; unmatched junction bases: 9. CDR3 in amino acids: CASSESGKGKETQYF. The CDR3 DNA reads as TGTGCCAGCAGTGAGAGCGGGAAGGGTAAAGAGACCCAGTACTTC.

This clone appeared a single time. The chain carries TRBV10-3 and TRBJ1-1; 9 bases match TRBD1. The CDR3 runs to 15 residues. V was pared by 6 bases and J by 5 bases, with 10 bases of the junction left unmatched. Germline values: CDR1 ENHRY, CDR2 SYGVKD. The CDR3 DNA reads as TGTGCCATCAGCCCCGGGACAGGGAGAAAAACTGAAGCTTTCTTT. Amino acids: CAISPGTGRKTEAFF.

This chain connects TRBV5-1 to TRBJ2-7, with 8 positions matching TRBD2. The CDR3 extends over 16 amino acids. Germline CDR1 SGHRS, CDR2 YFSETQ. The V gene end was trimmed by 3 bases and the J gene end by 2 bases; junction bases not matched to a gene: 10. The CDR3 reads CASSSGGAGGPYEQYF. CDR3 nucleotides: TGCGCCAGCAGCTCGGGTGGGGCGGGAGGTCCCTACGAGCAGTACTTC.

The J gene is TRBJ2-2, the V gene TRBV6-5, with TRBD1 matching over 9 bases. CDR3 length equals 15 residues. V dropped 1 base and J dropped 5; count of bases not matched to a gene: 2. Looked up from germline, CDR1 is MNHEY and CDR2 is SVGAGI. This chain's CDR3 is CASSYYRGQTGELFF. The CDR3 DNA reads TGTGCCAGCAGTTACTACAGGGGGCAAACCGGGGAGCTGTTTTTT.

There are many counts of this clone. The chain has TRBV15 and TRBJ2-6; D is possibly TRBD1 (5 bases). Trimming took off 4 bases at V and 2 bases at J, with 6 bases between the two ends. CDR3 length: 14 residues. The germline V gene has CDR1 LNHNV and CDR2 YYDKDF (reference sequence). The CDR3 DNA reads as TGTGCCACCAGCATAGGGGCTGGGGCCAACGTCCTGACTTTC. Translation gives CATSIGAGANVLTF.

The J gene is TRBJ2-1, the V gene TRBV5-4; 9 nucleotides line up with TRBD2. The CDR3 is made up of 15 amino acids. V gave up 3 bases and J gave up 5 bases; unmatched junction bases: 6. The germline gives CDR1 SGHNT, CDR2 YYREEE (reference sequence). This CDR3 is CASSSLAGEHNEQFF. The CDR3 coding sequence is TGTGCCAGCAGCTCCTTAGCGGGAGAACACAATGAGCAGTTCTTC.

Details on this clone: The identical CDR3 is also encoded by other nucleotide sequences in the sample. CDR3 sequence reads: CASSLLQGTGELFF. The CDR3 DNA reads TGCGCCAGCAGCTTGTTACAGGGAACCGGGGAGCTGTTTTTT. The V and J genes are TRBV5-1 and TRBJ2-2, with D possibly TRBD1 on 6 matching bases. In germline, CDR1 is SGHRS, CDR2 YFSETQ. The CDR3 covers 14 residues. V lost 1 base to trimming and J lost 5 bases, with 9 bases between them. Using reference TRBV5-1 and TRBJ2-2 for the parts outside the CDR3, the full variable domain is KAGVTQTPRYLIKTRGQQVTLSCSPISGHRSVSWYQQTPGQGLQFLFEYFSETQRNKGNFPGRFSGRQFSNSRSEMNVSTLELGDSALYLCASSLLQGTGELFFGEGSRLTVL.

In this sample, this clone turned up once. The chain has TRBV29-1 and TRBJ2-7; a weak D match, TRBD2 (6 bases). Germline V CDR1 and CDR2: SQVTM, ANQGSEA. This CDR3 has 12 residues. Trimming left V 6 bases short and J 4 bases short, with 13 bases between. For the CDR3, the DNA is TGCAGCGTGCGGGACTCCCTATACGAGCAGTACTTC. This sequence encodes CSVRDSLYEQYF.

CDR3 in DNA: TGCGCCAGCAGCGCAGGGGCCGACCCGGCTTACAATGAGCAGTTCTTC. This codes for CASSAGADPAYNEQFF. The chain has TRBV5-1 and TRBJ2-1, with D perhaps TRBD1 (6 bases). Trimming left V 4 bases short and J 4 bases short, with 18 bases between. The V gene's germline CDR1 is SGHRS and CDR2 YFSETQ. This CDR3 region has 16 residues.

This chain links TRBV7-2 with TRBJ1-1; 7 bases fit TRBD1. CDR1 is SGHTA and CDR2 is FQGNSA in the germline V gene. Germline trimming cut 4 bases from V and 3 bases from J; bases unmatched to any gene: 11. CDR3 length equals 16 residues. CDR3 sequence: CASSSIRQGFHTEAFF. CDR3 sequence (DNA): TGTGCCAGCAGCTCGATACGACAGGGTTTTCACACTGAAGCTTTCTTT.

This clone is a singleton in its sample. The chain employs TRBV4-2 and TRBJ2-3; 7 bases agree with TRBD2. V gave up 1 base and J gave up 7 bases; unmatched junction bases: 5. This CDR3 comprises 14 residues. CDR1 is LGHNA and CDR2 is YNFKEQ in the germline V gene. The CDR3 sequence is CASSQGTSAYTQYF. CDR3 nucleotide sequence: TGTGCCAGCAGCCAAGGAACTAGCGCGTATACGCAGTATTTT.

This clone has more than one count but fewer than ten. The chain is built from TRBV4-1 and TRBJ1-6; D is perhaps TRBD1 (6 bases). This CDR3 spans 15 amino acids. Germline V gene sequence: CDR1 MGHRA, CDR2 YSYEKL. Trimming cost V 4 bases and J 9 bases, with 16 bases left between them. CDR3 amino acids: CASSPPGHQTSPLHF. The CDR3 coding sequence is TGCGCCAGCAGCCCGCCGGGACACCAAACTTCACCCCTCCACTTT.

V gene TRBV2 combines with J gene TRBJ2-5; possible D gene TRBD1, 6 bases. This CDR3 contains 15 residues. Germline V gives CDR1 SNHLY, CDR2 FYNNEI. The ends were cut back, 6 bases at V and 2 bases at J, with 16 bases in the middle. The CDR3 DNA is TGTGCCAGCAGGCTACAGGGAACCTCACAAGAGACCCAGTACTTC. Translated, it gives CASRLQGTSQETQYF.

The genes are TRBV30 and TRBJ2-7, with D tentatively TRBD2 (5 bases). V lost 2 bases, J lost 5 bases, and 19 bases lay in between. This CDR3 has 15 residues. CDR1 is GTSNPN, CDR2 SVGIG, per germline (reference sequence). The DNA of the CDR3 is TGTGCCTGGAGTTCCCCGGGAAGAAAAACCCACGAGCAGTACTTC. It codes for CAWSSPGRKTHEQYF.

The CDR3, as DNA: TGTGCCTGGGGCGGAAGGAGGGCCAGATCCCTCATTGACTACGAGCAGTACTTC. This codes for CAWGGRRARSLIDYEQYF. The chain joins TRBV30 to TRBJ2-7; D possibly corresponds to TRBD2 (6 bases). Trimming stripped 5 bases from V and 3 bases from J, with 29 bases between. CDR3 length: 18 residues. Germline-derived CDR1 and CDR2 are GTSNPN and SVGIG (reference sequence).

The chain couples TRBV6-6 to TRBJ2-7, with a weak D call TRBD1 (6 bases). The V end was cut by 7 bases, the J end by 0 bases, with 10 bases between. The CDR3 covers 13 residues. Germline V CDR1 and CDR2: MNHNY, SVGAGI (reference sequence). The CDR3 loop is CASTAGVSYEQYF. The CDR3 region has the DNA TGTGCCAGCACGGCAGGGGTCTCCTACGAGCAGTACTTC.

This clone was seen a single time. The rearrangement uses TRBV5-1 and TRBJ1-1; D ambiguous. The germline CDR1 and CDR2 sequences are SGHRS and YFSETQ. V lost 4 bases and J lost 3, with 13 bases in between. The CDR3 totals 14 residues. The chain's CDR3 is CASSPTPDHTEAFF. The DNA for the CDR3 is TGCGCCAGCAGCCCCACTCCAGACCACACTGAAGCTTTCTTT.